These T cell receptor beta chains were read from a single sample in a study of T cell responses to AZD1222 COVID-19 vaccine. Sequencing was performed with immunoSEQ multiplex PCR; in TCRdb, only in-frame clones are kept and a portion is missing. The repertoire holds some 150,000 clones, with about 91% as singletons. This material consisted of peripheral blood, taken on day 0 of MenACWY control vaccination. These receptors originate from an adult in good health. Each CDR3 is given with its conserved first and last residue. D genes are given only for firm matches. Part of the rows lack a size; the others show once, few, many or a class for expanded clones.

abundance: once; j_gene: TRBJ2-1; d_gene: TRBD2; v_gene: TRBV2; CDR3nt: TGTGCCAGCAGTGAACGGGAGGGCCTCTATGAGCAGTTCTTC; CDR3aa: CASSEREGLYEQFF
abundance: once; j_gene: TRBJ2-7; d_gene: .; v_gene: TRBV3-1/TRBV3-2; CDR3nt: TGTGCCAGCAGCCCTCCTACCCGATACTACGAGCAGTACTTC; CDR3aa: CASSPPTRYYEQYF
abundance: .; j_gene: TRBJ2-2; d_gene: .; v_gene: TRBV10-2; CDR3nt: TGCGCCAGCAGTGAGTCAGGGTATCACACCGGGGAGCTGTTTTTT; CDR3aa: CASSESGYHTGELFF
abundance: .; j_gene: TRBJ2-4; d_gene: .; v_gene: TRBV5-6; CDR3nt: TGTGCCAGCAGCCTCCAACGGCGAGACAAAAACATTCAGTACTTC; CDR3aa: CASSLQRRDKNIQYF
abundance: .; j_gene: TRBJ2-7; d_gene: TRBD1; v_gene: TRBV28; CDR3nt: TGTGCCAGCAGTTTGGGACAGGAAAGGAAGCAGTACTTC; CDR3aa: CASSLGQERKQYF
abundance: .; j_gene: TRBJ2-1; d_gene: .; v_gene: TRBV6-5; CDR3nt: TGTGCCAGCAGGGACAGCTACTCCTACAATGAGCAGTTCTTC; CDR3aa: CASRDSYSYNEQFF
abundance: .; j_gene: TRBJ1-5; d_gene: .; v_gene: TRBV5-1; CDR3nt: TGCGCCAGCAGCTTGGCGGGGGTGAATAGCAATCAGCCCCAGCATTTT; CDR3aa: CASSLAGVNSNQPQHF
abundance: .; j_gene: TRBJ1-2; d_gene: TRBD1; v_gene: TRBV29-1; CDR3nt: TGCAGCGTTGAAGTGGGACAGGGAAATGGCTACACCTTC; CDR3aa: CSVEVGQGNGYTF
abundance: .; j_gene: TRBJ2-7; d_gene: TRBD2; v_gene: TRBV2; CDR3nt: TGTGCCAGCAGTCTATTTACAAGGGGACTAGCGGGAATGTACGAGCAGTACTTC; CDR3aa: CASSLFTRGLAGMYEQYF
abundance: .; j_gene: TRBJ2-1; d_gene: TRBD2; v_gene: TRBV7-2; CDR3nt: TGTGCCAGCAGCTTAGAAGGGAGGGGACTAGCGGGTGACAATGAGCAGTTCTTC; CDR3aa: CASSLEGRGLAGDNEQFF
abundance: .; j_gene: TRBJ1-5; d_gene: .; v_gene: TRBV6-4; CDR3nt: TGTGCCAGCAGTGAGGGGTTCAATCAGCCCCAGCATTTT; CDR3aa: CASSEGFNQPQHF
abundance: once; j_gene: TRBJ2-6; d_gene: TRBD1; v_gene: TRBV9; CDR3nt: TGTGCCAGCAGTCCCTATGTCGACAGGGGGCTTGACTCTGGGGCCAACGTCCTGACTTTC; CDR3aa: CASSPYVDRGLDSGANVLTF
abundance: .; j_gene: TRBJ2-7; d_gene: .; v_gene: TRBV3-1/TRBV3-2; CDR3nt: TGTGCCAGCAGCCAAGAGGGACTTTCCCGCTACGAGCAGTACTTC; CDR3aa: CASSQEGLSRYEQYF
abundance: .; j_gene: TRBJ2-1; d_gene: TRBD2; v_gene: TRBV15; CDR3nt: TGTGCCACCAGCAGCCGGCACGGGACTAGGAGGAATGAGCAGTTCTTC; CDR3aa: CATSSRHGTRRNEQFF
abundance: .; j_gene: TRBJ1-1; d_gene: TRBD1; v_gene: TRBV9; CDR3nt: TGTGCCAGCAGCGTAGCGGGGAGGACAGGCAGGGGGACTGAAGCTTTCTTT; CDR3aa: CASSVAGRTGRGTEAFF
abundance: .; j_gene: TRBJ2-7; d_gene: .; v_gene: TRBV5-1; CDR3nt: TGCGCCAGCAGCTTGATTAGCGGTCCCTCCTACGAGCAGTACTTC; CDR3aa: CASSLISGPSYEQYF
abundance: .; j_gene: TRBJ2-1; d_gene: .; v_gene: TRBV2; CDR3nt: TGTGCCAGCAGTGAGGTTCGAGCGAACAATGAGCAGTTCTTC; CDR3aa: CASSEVRANNEQFF
abundance: .; j_gene: TRBJ2-3; d_gene: .; v_gene: TRBV28; CDR3nt: TGTGCCAGCAGTTTAGTCGTCCCGGTGGGTACGCAGTATTTT; CDR3aa: CASSLVVPVGTQYF
abundance: .; j_gene: TRBJ1-1; d_gene: .; v_gene: TRBV6-1; CDR3nt: TGTGCCAGCAGTGAATCGGTCCCTGAAGCTTTCTTT; CDR3aa: CASSESVPEAFF
abundance: .; j_gene: TRBJ2-1; d_gene: TRBD2; v_gene: TRBV5-4; CDR3nt: TGTGCCAGCAGCGACCGACTAGCGGGAGACTGGAAGGAGCAGTTCTTC; CDR3aa: CASSDRLAGDWKEQFF
abundance: .; j_gene: TRBJ2-3; d_gene: TRBD2; v_gene: TRBV13; CDR3nt: TGTGCCAGCAGCTCAGAGTTACTAGCGGGAGAGGTAGATACGCAGTATTTT; CDR3aa: CASSSELLAGEVDTQYF
abundance: .; j_gene: TRBJ2-7; d_gene: .; v_gene: TRBV5-1; CDR3nt: TGCGCCAGCAGCTCCGGGGTAGCCTACGAGCAGTACTTC; CDR3aa: CASSSGVAYEQYF
abundance: .; j_gene: TRBJ1-6; d_gene: .; v_gene: TRBV7-2; CDR3nt: TGTGCCAGCAGCTTAGAGCCAGGGTGGAATTCACCCCTCCACTTT; CDR3aa: CASSLEPGWNSPLHF
abundance: .; j_gene: TRBJ1-1; d_gene: .; v_gene: TRBV7-9; CDR3nt: TGTGCCAGCAGCTTCCTGAGCGGGACTTCCTCTGAAGCTTTCTTT; CDR3aa: CASSFLSGTSSEAFF
abundance: .; j_gene: TRBJ1-3; d_gene: TRBD1; v_gene: TRBV19; CDR3nt: TGTGCCAGTAGGGACAGGGGCGCCCGAAACACCATATATTTT; CDR3aa: CASRDRGARNTIYF
abundance: .; j_gene: TRBJ1-1; d_gene: .; v_gene: TRBV9; CDR3nt: TGTGCCAGCAGCGTAGCGGCGGGAGGCACTGAAGCTTTCTTT; CDR3aa: CASSVAAGGTEAFF
abundance: once; j_gene: TRBJ2-3; d_gene: .; v_gene: TRBV24-1; CDR3nt: TGTGCCACCAGTGACCGAGATACGCAGTATTTT; CDR3aa: CATSDRDTQYF
abundance: .; j_gene: TRBJ1-1; d_gene: .; v_gene: TRBV28; CDR3nt: TGTGCCAGCAGTTTCATAGGGGTGAACACTGAAGCTTTCTTT; CDR3aa: CASSFIGVNTEAFF
abundance: .; j_gene: TRBJ1-2; d_gene: .; v_gene: TRBV27; CDR3nt: TGTGCCAGCAGTTTAGGGGGGGGCTATGGCTACACCTTC; CDR3aa: CASSLGGGYGYTF
abundance: .; j_gene: TRBJ2-1; d_gene: .; v_gene: TRBV7-3; CDR3nt: TGTGCCAGCAGCCCTTTGGGGGGCTCCTACAATGAGCAGTTCTTC; CDR3aa: CASSPLGGSYNEQFF
abundance: .; j_gene: TRBJ2-7; d_gene: .; v_gene: TRBV2; CDR3nt: TGTGCCAGCAGGAACTACGAGCAGTACTTC; CDR3aa: CASRNYEQYF
abundance: .; j_gene: TRBJ2-3; d_gene: TRBD1; v_gene: TRBV7-9; CDR3nt: TGTGCCAGCAGCTATCAGGGGGCGAACACAGATACGCAGTATTTT; CDR3aa: CASSYQGANTDTQYF
abundance: .; j_gene: TRBJ1-2; d_gene: TRBD1; v_gene: TRBV5-6; CDR3nt: TGTGCCAGCAGCTCCACAGGGGGCAGCGGCTATGGCTACACCTTC; CDR3aa: CASSSTGGSGYGYTF
abundance: .; j_gene: TRBJ2-3; d_gene: TRBD2; v_gene: TRBV5-1; CDR3nt: TGCGCCAGCAGCATATTCACTAGCGGGAGCACAGATACGCAGTATTTT; CDR3aa: CASSIFTSGSTDTQYF
abundance: .; j_gene: TRBJ2-1; d_gene: TRBD2; v_gene: TRBV20-1; CDR3nt: TGCAGTGCTAGTCGGGAGGGCCACAATGAGCAGTTCTTC; CDR3aa: CSASREGHNEQFF
abundance: .; j_gene: TRBJ1-2; d_gene: TRBD1; v_gene: TRBV3-1/TRBV3-2; CDR3nt: TGTGCCAGCAGCCAAGGATTGGAATATCCGGGACAGCCTGTCTATGGCTACACCTTC; CDR3aa: CASSQGLEYPGQPVYGYTF
abundance: once; j_gene: TRBJ2-1; d_gene: .; v_gene: TRBV28; CDR3nt: TGTGCCAGCACACTACCCCGGGGTGCCTCCTACAATGAGCAGTTCTTC; CDR3aa: CASTLPRGASYNEQFF
abundance: .; j_gene: TRBJ2-5; d_gene: .; v_gene: TRBV11-3; CDR3nt: TGTGCCAGCAGCGGACGGGACCGTGAGGAGACCCAGTACTTC; CDR3aa: CASSGRDREETQYF
abundance: few; j_gene: TRBJ1-5; d_gene: .; v_gene: TRBV6-5; CDR3nt: TGTGCCAGCAGGCAGGGCAATCAGCCCCAGCATTTT; CDR3aa: CASRQGNQPQHF
abundance: .; j_gene: TRBJ1-1; d_gene: .; v_gene: TRBV10-3; CDR3nt: TGTGCCACCTCTTTGAAGGAAGACTATGAAGCTTTCTTT; CDR3aa: CATSLKEDYEAFF
abundance: few; j_gene: TRBJ1-5; d_gene: .; v_gene: TRBV19; CDR3nt: TGTGCCAGTAGCTCAGGGGAGCGCCAGCCCCAGCATTTT; CDR3aa: CASSSGERQPQHF
abundance: .; j_gene: TRBJ2-3; d_gene: .; v_gene: TRBV18; CDR3nt: TGTGCCAGCTCACAGGGGGCGGGAACGGCAGATACGCAGTATTTT; CDR3aa: CASSQGAGTADTQYF
abundance: .; j_gene: TRBJ1-1; d_gene: .; v_gene: TRBV11-3; CDR3nt: TGTGCCAGCAGCTTGGGGGGAAAAAAAACTGAAGCTTTCTTT; CDR3aa: CASSLGGKKTEAFF
abundance: .; j_gene: TRBJ1-4; d_gene: .; v_gene: TRBV10-1; CDR3nt: TGCGCCTCCAGGGCAGGGCCGAATGAAAAACTGTTTTTT; CDR3aa: CASRAGPNEKLFF
abundance: .; j_gene: TRBJ1-5; d_gene: .; v_gene: TRBV27; CDR3nt: TGTGCCAGCAGCCGGATAGACAATCAGCCCCAGCATTTT; CDR3aa: CASSRIDNQPQHF
abundance: .; j_gene: TRBJ1-5; d_gene: TRBD1; v_gene: TRBV12-5; CDR3nt: TGTGCTAGTGCCAGGGGGGGGGCATACCAGCCCCAGCATTTT; CDR3aa: CASARGGAYQPQHF
abundance: once; j_gene: TRBJ2-3; d_gene: TRBD2; v_gene: TRBV20-1; CDR3nt: TGCAGTGCTAGTACTAGCGGGAGGGCGGATACGCAGTATTTT; CDR3aa: CSASTSGRADTQYF
abundance: .; j_gene: TRBJ1-2; d_gene: TRBD1; v_gene: TRBV30; CDR3nt: TGTGCCTGGAGTGTGGGACAGGGGATTGGCTACACCTTC; CDR3aa: CAWSVGQGIGYTF
abundance: .; j_gene: TRBJ2-4; d_gene: TRBD2; v_gene: TRBV10-1; CDR3nt: TGCGCCAGCAGTGAGTCGATTAACGTAGCGGGCGGTAAAAACATTCAGTACTTC; CDR3aa: CASSESINVAGGKNIQYF
abundance: .; j_gene: TRBJ2-1; d_gene: .; v_gene: TRBV7-2; CDR3nt: TGTGCCAGCAGCCCCCCCCTCCGGGACTTATTTTCCTACAATGAGCAGTTCTTC; CDR3aa: CASSPPLRDLFSYNEQFF
abundance: once; j_gene: TRBJ1-4; d_gene: .; v_gene: TRBV12-3/TRBV12-4; CDR3nt: TGTGCCAGCAGTCACGGAGCCGAAAAACTGTTTTTT; CDR3aa: CASSHGAEKLFF
abundance: .; j_gene: TRBJ2-1; d_gene: .; v_gene: TRBV16; CDR3nt: TGTGCCAGCAGCCGGGACACTTACAATGAGCAGTTCTTC; CDR3aa: CASSRDTYNEQFF
abundance: .; j_gene: TRBJ2-7; d_gene: .; v_gene: TRBV28; CDR3nt: TGTGCCAGCAGTTTATCCAAGGGTGAGTCCTACGAGCAGTACTTC; CDR3aa: CASSLSKGESYEQYF
abundance: .; j_gene: TRBJ2-3; d_gene: TRBD1; v_gene: TRBV13; CDR3nt: TGTGCCAGCAGCTCCCGGGACAGGTTAGCAGATACGCAGTATTTT; CDR3aa: CASSSRDRLADTQYF
abundance: .; j_gene: TRBJ1-5; d_gene: .; v_gene: TRBV2; CDR3nt: TGTGCCAGCTGCCGGGAGAAAGGGGTTAATCAGCCCCAGCATTTT; CDR3aa: CASCREKGVNQPQHF
abundance: .; j_gene: TRBJ1-1; d_gene: .; v_gene: TRBV19; CDR3nt: TGTGCCAGTAGTGTTTTAACAGGGCGGAACACTGAAGCTTTCTTT; CDR3aa: CASSVLTGRNTEAFF
abundance: .; j_gene: TRBJ1-6; d_gene: .; v_gene: TRBV7-2; CDR3nt: TGTGCCAGCAGCTTAGGAGGTGCGCCTCACTTT; CDR3aa: CASSLGGAPHF
abundance: .; j_gene: TRBJ1-2; d_gene: .; v_gene: TRBV21-1; CDR3nt: TGTGCCAGCAGCTCCCCTGGGCTAACAGGGTTATCGATCTATGGCTACACCTTC; CDR3aa: CASSSPGLTGLSIYGYTF
abundance: .; j_gene: TRBJ2-7; d_gene: TRBD1; v_gene: TRBV3-1/TRBV3-2; CDR3nt: TGTGCCAGCAGCTCATACAGGGACAGGGGTCGGGAGCAGTACTTC; CDR3aa: CASSSYRDRGREQYF
abundance: .; j_gene: TRBJ2-3; d_gene: TRBD2; v_gene: TRBV30; CDR3nt: TGTGCCTGGCCTAGCGGGAATACGCAGTATTTT; CDR3aa: CAWPSGNTQYF